The T cell receptor (beta chain) described here comes from a study of chemoradiotherapy in HPV16-positive cancers. Study-wide findings and caveats: Better recurrence-free survival went with HPV-responsive T-cell expansion in HPV16-positive patients. The functional HPV-specific definition rests on just two HPV16-positive patients.

Repertoires were sampled repeatedly during chemoradiotherapy. Germline V gene sequence: CDR1 SGHRS, CDR2 YFSETQ. The CDR3 extends over 15 amino acids. Losses at the gene ends were 4 bases for V and 4 bases for J; bases not matched to a gene: 6. The protocol was immunoSEQ multiplex PCR, while the TCRdb copy is restricted to in-frame clones and leaves out a portion. Counted here are about 6,500 clones, around 90% occurring once; the ten biggest clones make up under 2%. This clone was observed a handful of times. Antigen specificity is unknown. Material: blood, obtained from a patient who underwent chemoradiotherapy. This sequence was found in a human donor with HPV-associated anogenital cancer. This sequence joins TRBV5-1 and TRBJ1-2, with 11 positions matching TRBD1. This CDR3 is CASSTSGTGGYGYTF. The CDR3, as DNA: TGCGCCAGCAGCACCTCCGGGACAGGGGGCTATGGCTACACCTTC.